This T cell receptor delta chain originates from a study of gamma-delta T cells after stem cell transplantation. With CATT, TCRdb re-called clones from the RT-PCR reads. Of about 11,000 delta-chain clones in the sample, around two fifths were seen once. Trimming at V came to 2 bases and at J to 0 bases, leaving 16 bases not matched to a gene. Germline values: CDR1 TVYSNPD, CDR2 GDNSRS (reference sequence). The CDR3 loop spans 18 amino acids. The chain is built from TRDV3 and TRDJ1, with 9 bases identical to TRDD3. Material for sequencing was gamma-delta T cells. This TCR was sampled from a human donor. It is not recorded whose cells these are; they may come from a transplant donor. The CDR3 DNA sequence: TGTGCCTTTGGGACCGTATTGTACTGGGGGACCTACACCGATAAACTCATCTTT. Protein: CAFGTVLYWGTYTDKLIF.